A single sample gave rise to the 24 T cell receptor beta chains below, sequenced in a study of T cells in localized non-small cell lung cancer. The table came from immunoSEQ multiplex PCR; TCRdb's copy has only in-frame clones and leaves some out. Among roughly 38,000 clones listed, over 75% were seen once. The sample here was peripheral blood, taken before any cancer treatment. Every receptor here comes from a male donor older than 55 with stage III squamous cell lung carcinoma.

The chain recombines TRBV5-8 with TRBJ2-1; maybe TRBD1 (5 bases). V lost 0 bases, J lost 4 bases, and 11 bases lay in between. CDR1 and CDR2 from the germline V gene are SGHTS and YDEGEE. The CDR3 sequence is 15 residues long. The CDR3 nucleotides are TGTGCCAGCAGCTTGGGAGACAGAAGATACAATGAGCAGTTCTTC. Its translation: CASSLGDRRYNEQFF.

CDR3 DNA: TGTGCCAGCGGGGGAAGTACGACAGGATCGATTGGGTACAATGAGCAGTTCTTC. Translated: CASGGSTTGSIGYNEQFF. The chain combines TRBV5-5 with TRBJ2-1; tentatively, D is TRBD1 (6 bases). CDR1 is SGHKS and CDR2 is YYEKEE in the germline V gene (reference sequence). The V and J ends lost 7 bases and 4 bases respectively, with 27 bases between them. This CDR3 is 18 amino acids long.

V gene TRBV5-4 combines with J gene TRBJ2-3; D possibly corresponds to TRBD1 (6 bases). This CDR3 comprises 15 residues. Trimming took off 0 bases at V and 1 base at J, with 9 bases between the two ends. Germline CDR1 reads SGHNT; CDR2 reads YYREEE (reference sequence). CDR3 nucleotide sequence: TGTGCCAGCAGCTTGGAGGGGGTAGGCACAGATACGCAGTATTTT. It encodes CASSLEGVGTDTQYF.

The rearrangement uses TRBV2 and TRBJ1-2, with unresolved D. The CDR3 length is 12 residues. Germline values: CDR1 SNHLY, CDR2 FYNNEI. Trimming shortened V by 4 bases and J by 6 bases, and 9 bases separated the two germline ends. The CDR3 here is CASSAAADGYTF. In DNA, the CDR3 is TGTGCCAGCAGTGCAGCAGCCGATGGCTACACCTTC.

This clone was seen a handful of times. V and J are TRBV7-8 and TRBJ1-2; 8 nucleotides agree with TRBD1. CDR3 size: 13 residues. Germline V gene data show CDR1 as SGHVS and CDR2 as FQNEAQ. With 4 bases clipped from V and 10 bases from J, the junction kept 8 bases outside the gene matches. CDR3 amino acids: CASSSTGTGAYTF. CDR3 nucleotide sequence: TGTGCCAGCAGCTCAACCGGGACAGGAGCCTACACCTTC.

The chain uses TRBV19 and TRBJ1-2; D remains unclear. Germline V gives CDR1 LNHDA, CDR2 SQIVND (reference sequence). V lost 10 bases and J lost 1, with 13 bases in between. This CDR3 has 13 amino acids. The CDR3 spells CATKRWGNYGYTF. CDR3 nucleotide sequence: TGTGCCACCAAGAGATGGGGTAACTATGGCTACACCTTC.

This chain links TRBV9 with TRBJ2-7; TRBD2 agrees at 9 bases. V was clipped by 3 bases and J by 0 bases; unmatched bases: 7. The CDR3 spans 16 residues. CDR1 is SGDLS and CDR2 is YYNGEE in the germline V gene. The CDR3 protein is CASSAGLALHSYEQYF. The CDR3, as DNA: TGTGCCAGCAGCGCCGGACTAGCGCTGCACTCCTACGAGCAGTACTTC.

This clone was counted only a few times. The rearrangement joins TRBV19 to TRBJ1-5, with unresolved D. The CDR3 totals 16 residues. The V gene's germline CDR1 is LNHDA and CDR2 SQIVND (reference sequence). V lost 0 bases and J 9 bases, leaving 18 bases between the germline ends. The CDR3 sequence: CASSIDLRTGGSPQHF. In nucleotides, the CDR3 is TGTGCCAGTAGTATAGATCTAAGGACGGGAGGGTCGCCCCAGCATTTT.

This chain uses TRBV2 with TRBJ1-5; D is unclear. CDR1 is SNHLY and CDR2 is FYNNEI in the germline V gene. The CDR3 sequence is 13 residues long. Trimming removed 4 bases at V and 5 bases at J, with 9 bases between. CDR3 nucleotide sequence: TGTGCCAGCAGTGGAGACATTTATCAGCCCCAGCATTTT. Its protein product is CASSGDIYQPQHF. The variable domain in full, with the rest retrieved from reference TRBV2 and TRBJ1-5, is EPEVTQTPSHQVTQMGQEVILRCVPISNHLYFYWYRQILGQKVEFLVSFYNNEISEKSEIFDDQFSVERPDGSNFTLKIRSTKLEDSAMYFCASSGDIYQPQHFGDGTRLSIL.

In DNA form, the CDR3 reads TGCGCCAGCAGCCCCCATGCTGGCCTCGACACAGATACGCAGTATTTT. This translates into CASSPHAGLDTDTQYF. This chain links TRBV5-1 with TRBJ2-3; D is unresolved. Trimming took 4 bases from V and 2 from J, leaving 17 bases between them. The CDR3 has 16 amino acids. Looked up from germline, CDR1 is SGHRS and CDR2 is YFSETQ.

V usage is TRBV9 and J usage is TRBJ1-6, with TRBD1 identical over 9 bases. Germline values: CDR1 SGDLS, CDR2 YYNGEE. Trimming removed 3 bases from V and 5 bases from J; junction bases left unmatched: 3. The CDR3 consists of 15 residues. The CDR3 region has the DNA TGTGCCAGCAGCGCGGGGACAGGGAATAATTCACCCCTCCACTTT. This sequence encodes CASSAGTGNNSPLHF.

This clone was counted only a few times. CDR3 in DNA: TGTGCCAGTAGTATTGGTTCTGTCTATGGCTACACCTTC. It specifies CASSIGSVYGYTF. This rearrangement joins TRBV19 to TRBJ1-2; the D is unclear. The germline gives CDR1 LNHDA, CDR2 SQIVND (reference sequence). The CDR3 is 13 residues long. The germline V and J ends were trimmed by 3 bases and 4 bases, with 9 bases remaining between them.

This clone was counted only a few times. V and J are TRBV6-6 and TRBJ1-2, with D uncertain. CDR1 and CDR2 from the germline V gene are MNHNY and SVGAGI (reference sequence). The V end was cut by 6 bases, the J end by 4 bases, with 9 bases between. The CDR3 has 12 residues. The CDR3 sequence: CASSTEGYGYTF. The CDR3 DNA reads as TGTGCCAGCAGCACAGAGGGCTATGGCTACACCTTC.

The CDR3 nucleotides read TGTGCCAGCAGCCCGCAACAGGGGGAGATGAACACTGAAGCTTTCTTT. Amino acids: CASSPQQGEMNTEAFF. The genes are TRBV5-4 and TRBJ1-1, with TRBD1 matching 8 bases. The CDR3 sequence is 16 residues long. Germline V lookup: CDR1 SGHNT, CDR2 YYREEE (reference sequence). V gave up 4 bases and J gave up 0 bases; unmatched junction bases: 8.

The rearrangement links TRBV1 to TRBJ2-7; the table assigns TRBD1, which was not confirmed against the DNA. TRBV1 is given as a pseudogene. This CDR3 spans 13 amino acids. CDR3 in DNA: TGCACCAGCAGCTCACAGGGGGCCTACGAGCAGTACTTC. This gives the protein CTSSSQGAYEQYF.

For the CDR3, the DNA is TGTGCCAGCAGCTTAACGACAGGAGATTCACCCCTCCACTTT. It is translated as CASSLTTGDSPLHF. The V call is TRBV7-8, the J call TRBJ1-6, with D possibly TRBD1 on 6 matching bases. Between the trimmed V and J ends, which lost 2 bases and 8 bases, there was a span of 10 bases. The CDR3 loop spans 14 amino acids. Germline-derived CDR1 and CDR2 are SGHVS and FQNEAQ. Together with reference TRBV7-8 and TRBJ1-6, the CDR3 gives the full variable domain: GAGVSQSPRYKVAKRGQDVALRCDPISGHVSLFWYQQALGQGPEFLTYFQNEAQLDKSGLPSDRFFAERPEGSVSTLKIQRTQQEDSAVYLCASSLTTGDSPLHFGNGTRLTVT.

Written as DNA, the CDR3 is TGTGCCAGCAGTGAAAGGGGGCTTGGGGATCAGCCCCAGCATTTT. It specifies CASSERGLGDQPQHF. The chain is built from TRBV6-1 and TRBJ1-5, with 7 bases fitting TRBD1. The CDR3 contains 15 residues. Germline CDR1 MNHNS, CDR2 SASEGT. V trimming: 2 bases; J trimming: 5 bases; junction bases outside the gene matches: 6.

This clone appeared once. The rearrangement links TRBV5-1 to TRBJ2-3; D ambiguous. CDR3 size: 11 residues. Trimming cost V 6 bases and J 4 bases, with 6 bases left between them. Looked up from germline, CDR1 is SGHRS and CDR2 is YFSETQ. CDR3 DNA sequence: TGCGCCAGCAACTTCTCAGATACGCAGTATTTT. It translates to CASNFSDTQYF.

The chain joins TRBV20-1 to TRBJ1-3; unclear D gene. Germline V gives CDR1 DFQATT, CDR2 SNEGSKA (reference sequence). V lost 6 bases, J lost 3 bases, and 3 bases lay in between. The CDR3 has 10 residues. CDR3 nucleotides: TGCAGTGCGATTGGAAACACCATATATTTT. Encoded protein: CSAIGNTIYF.

This clone showed up just once. The chain carries TRBV18 and TRBJ1-5; no firm D call. The CDR3 covers 14 residues. CDR1 and CDR2 (germline): KGHSH, LQKENI. The germline V and J ends were trimmed by 5 bases and 0 bases, with 8 bases remaining between them. The CDR3 nucleotides are TGTGCCAGCTCAGCTATCGATAGCAATCAGCCCCAGCATTTT. The encoded protein is CASSAIDSNQPQHF.

The V call is TRBV18, the J call TRBJ2-1, with a possible D match to TRBD1 (6 bases). Looked up from germline, CDR1 is KGHSH and CDR2 is LQKENI. CDR3 size: 15 residues. Trimming stripped 2 bases from V and 6 bases from J, with 14 bases between. The CDR3 is CASSPFDRMGNEQFF. The CDR3 DNA follows: TGTGCCAGCTCACCATTCGACAGGATGGGCAATGAGCAGTTCTTC.

This chain connects TRBV19 to TRBJ2-6; 9 bases align to TRBD2. There are 18 residues in the CDR3. Germline CDR1 reads LNHDA; CDR2 reads SQIVND (reference sequence). Trimming cost V 3 bases and J 2 bases; bases outside gene matches: 8. The CDR3 DNA follows: TGTGCCAGTAGTATTCCGAGCGGGGGGAAGACTGGGGCCAACGTCCTGACTTTC. Translated, it gives CASSIPSGGKTGANVLTF.

A few counts support this clone. The chain carries TRBV2 and TRBJ1-5; 10 bases fit TRBD1. In germline, CDR1 is SNHLY, CDR2 FYNNEI. The CDR3 is 20 residues long. Trimming at V came to 4 bases and at J to 5 bases, leaving 20 bases not matched to a gene. CDR3 sequence (DNA): TGTGCCAGCAGTGGAGGGGAGGACAGGGGGATTTTTACGACTGATCAGCCCCAGCATTTT. It encodes CASSGGEDRGIFTTDQPQHF.

J is TRBJ2-1 and V is TRBV25-1; the match to TRBD2 covers 7 bases. CDR3 length equals 15 residues. Trimming removed 3 bases from V and 10 bases from J; junction bases left unmatched: 12. Germline CDR1 MGHDK, CDR2 SYGVNS. CDR3 region: CASSDDGAGRGEQFF. The DNA for the CDR3 is TGTGCCAGCAGTGACGACGGCGCTGGGAGGGGCGAGCAGTTCTTC.